This note documents a single T cell receptor (beta chain) sequence. The data were taken from a study of blood T cell repertoires in COVID-19. Original processing notes: How many nucleated cells were present was estimated from reference gene primer amplification. Sequencing used immunoSEQ multiplex PCR; TCRdb keeps in-frame clones, though not all of them. V and J calls and clone size are given by that table; D and trimming were obtained from the DNA. Of 55,000 to 60,000 clones in the sample, roughly 84% are singletons; the top ten hold approximately 17%. CDR3 size: 19 residues. CDR1 WNHNN and CDR2 SYGVQD come from the germline V gene (reference sequence). The V end lost 4 bases, the J end lost 0 bases, and 19 bases lay between the germline ends.

The sequenced sample consisted of peripheral blood. This TCR came from a man aged 65 to 85 with active COVID-19. The rearrangement links TRBV10-1 to TRBJ2-6; D gene uncertain. The CDR3 here is CASSGAQTQYSSGANVLTF. The CDR3 DNA sequence: TGCGCCAGCAGTGGAGCCCAAACACAATACAGCTCTGGGGCCAACGTCCTGACTTTC.